This T cell receptor beta chain came from a study of shared clonotypes between healthy human individuals. Using immunoSEQ multiplex PCR, the repertoire was profiled, and TCRdb retains in-frame clones only, with some absent. Of some 1,900,000 clones listed, less than 95% were seen once; the top ten hold more than 0.9%. The germline gives CDR1 SNHLY, CDR2 FYNNEI. The CDR3 length is 13 residues. V dropped 10 bases and J dropped 5 bases, with 15 bases sitting between them. It was CD45RO-negative cells, positively selected for CCR7, that made up naive CD8 cells, with terminally differentiated effector memory CD45RA+ cells excluded.

The receptor comes from a man between 18 and 29 years old in good health. The sample comprised naive CD8+ T cells sorted from blood. The chain has TRBV2 and TRBJ2-1; a possible D gene is TRBD2 (5 bases). The CDR3 nucleotides are TGTGCCACCTTGGTCCGGGGAAACAATGAGCAGTTCTTC. Its protein product is CATLVRGNNEQFF.